This T cell receptor (beta chain) was captured by sequencing in a study of T-cell reconstitution after alpha-beta-depleted transplantation in children. This CDR3 is 17 amino acids long. Germline assignment: CDR1 MNHEY and CDR2 SVGEGT. The J segment lost 4 bases and the V segment lost 2 bases, leaving 12 bases of the junction unmatched. Unique molecular identifiers were used to barcode this TCRbeta library. TCRdb re-called the PCR reads with MiXCR, one entry per CDR3 protein. The sample includes about 250,000 distinct CDR3 sequences, 20% to 30% seen only once; the top ten take roughly 5%. The receptor was derived from a female patient aged 2-9 years who had a stem cell transplant for congenital amegakaryocytic thrombocytopenia, so the T cells may come from the graft donor. The chain combines TRBV6-2 or TRBV6-3 with TRBJ1-2; TRBD1 agrees at 8 bases. This sample comprised PBMCs, mostly from graft donor cells, obtained 360 days after TCRalphabeta/CD19-depleted stem cell transplant. The CDR3 here is CASSYGWGQGATYGYTF. The CDR3 coding sequence is TGTGCCAGCAGTTACGGTTGGGGGCAGGGGGCTACCTATGGCTACACCTTC.